This T cell receptor beta chain was retrieved from a study of cytomegalovirus exposure and HLA in healthy donors. Study-wide points: Looking again later, the authors saw that most CMV-associated TCR beta chains seemed HLA-restricted.

Notes on this clone: Antigen unknown. Its ends do not fully match the called genes, so a read error is possible.

In the PCR, 60 Vbeta and 13 Jbeta primers were used. Sequenced by immunoSEQ multiplex PCR; TCRdb stores in-frame clones only, minus some. The sample holds more than 150,000 clones, 60% to 80% seen once. The specimen sequenced was PBMCs. This receptor was identified in a man in his fifties or sixties in good health and CMV-seropositive.

The CDR3 protein is CTSSFDRDGSPLHF. Written as DNA, the CDR3 is TGCACCAGCAGCTTCGACAGGGACGGTTCACCCCTCCACTTT. The genes are TRBV4-1 and TRBJ1-6, with 7 bases matching TRBD1. The CDR3 runs 14 residues. Germline assignment: CDR1 MGHRA and CDR2 YSYEKL.